One and the same sample provided the 27 T cell receptor beta chains below, sequenced in a study of T-cell reconstitution after alpha-beta-depleted transplantation in children. Unique molecular identifiers were used in preparing the TCRbeta library. MiXCR, run by TCRdb on the PCR reads, gives a single entry per CDR3 protein. The sample consists of 350,000 to 500,000 distinct CDR3 sequences, approximately 42% of them appearing once. The sequenced sample was PBMCs, obtained before TCRalphabeta/CD19-depleted stem cell transplant. The receptors come from a girl aged 2-10 years with aplastic anemia, due to receive a stem cell transplant.

This clonotype appeared many times. The chain links TRBV6-1 to TRBJ2-7; no definite D call. This CDR3 spans 11 amino acids. Trimming cost V 5 bases and J 3 bases, with 5 bases left between them. The V gene's germline CDR1 is MNHNS and CDR2 SASEGT. CDR3 amino acids: CASSHNYEQYF. The CDR3 nucleotides read TGTGCCAGCAGTCACAACTACGAGCAGTACTTC.

This clonotype appeared a few times. The rearrangement joins TRBV12-3 or TRBV12-4 to TRBJ1-5; a possible D gene is TRBD1 (6 bases). Trimming took off 4 bases at V and 4 bases at J, with 26 bases between the two ends. The CDR3 is made up of 19 amino acids. The CDR3 protein is CASSYGKVQYAQGNQPQHF. For the CDR3, the DNA is TGTGCCAGCAGTTATGGGAAGGTACAATACGCCCAGGGGAATCAGCCCCAGCATTTT.

This chain connects TRBV20-1 to TRBJ2-5; a possible D gene is TRBD2 (5 bases). V was shortened by 2 bases and J by 2 bases, with 15 bases between the two germline ends. The CDR3 length is 15 residues. Germline CDR1 is DFQATT and CDR2 is SNEGSKA (reference sequence). CDR3 nucleotide sequence: TGCAGTGCTAGAATTCTATCTAGCCCTCAAGAGACCCAGTACTTC. Its protein is CSARILSSPQETQYF.

The rearrangement joins TRBV6-5 to TRBJ1-1, with a possible D match to TRBD1 (6 bases). The germline V gene has CDR1 MNHEY and CDR2 SVGAGI. V lost 4 bases, J lost 0 bases, and 18 bases lay in between. The CDR3 runs 17 residues. The CDR3 loop reads CASSFYWLTGLNTEAFF. The CDR3 DNA follows: TGTGCCAGCAGTTTCTACTGGTTGACAGGTTTGAACACTGAAGCTTTCTTT.

This clonotype has a handful of counts. The chain combines TRBV7-9 with TRBJ2-1; D not resolved. This CDR3 comprises 16 residues. Germline CDR1 SEHNR, CDR2 FQNEAQ (reference sequence). V lost 2 bases to trimming and J lost 3 bases, with 14 bases between them. As DNA, the CDR3 is TGTGCCAGCAGCTTATCTCGGAGCGCAGGCTACAATGAGCAGTTCTTC. Protein: CASSLSRSAGYNEQFF.

The CDR3 protein is CAHGHSNPFMNTEAFF. CDR3 coding DNA: TGTGCTCACGGGCACTCGAACCCGTTTATGAACACTGAAGCTTTCTTT. The chain couples TRBV28 to TRBJ1-1; no reliable D call. The CDR3 is 16 residues long. Per germline, CDR1 MDHEN and CDR2 SYDVKM.

About this clonotype itself: Being one base from a much bigger clone, this may be a read error. This rearrangement joins TRBV11-2 to TRBJ2-1; 7 bases agree with TRBD1. Germline CDR1 is SGHAT and CDR2 is FQNNGV. The CDR3 consists of 15 residues. Here the CDR3 reads CATSIEQGSYNEQFF. The CDR3 nucleotides read TGTGCCACCAGCATAGAACAGGGGTCGTACAATGAGCAGTTCTTC.

This chain connects TRBV5-1 to TRBJ2-3; D possibly corresponds to TRBD2 (7 bases). Germline-derived CDR1 and CDR2 are SGHRS and YFSETQ. V shed 0 bases and J shed 4 bases, with 12 bases lying between them. There are 15 residues in the CDR3. The CDR3 bases are TGCGCCAGCAGCTTGGATCCGGGGGGCTCAGATACGCAGTATTTT. Translated: CASSLDPGGSDTQYF.

In its sample, this clonotype was seen many times. The chain uses TRBV12-3 or TRBV12-4 and TRBJ2-2, with 8 bases that match TRBD2. J lost 7 bases, V lost 3 bases, and 7 bases had no gene match. CDR3 length: 15 amino acids. The CDR3: CASSLGTRGIGELFF. Here the CDR3 DNA reads TGTGCCAGCAGTTTGGGGACTAGGGGCATCGGGGAGCTGTTTTTT.

This chain links TRBV20-1 with TRBJ2-7; TRBD2 agrees at 9 bases. This CDR3 has 13 residues. V dropped 0 bases and J dropped 5; count of bases not matched to a gene: 2. The germline V gene has CDR1 DFQATT and CDR2 SNEGSKA (reference sequence). The DNA for the CDR3 is TGCAGTGCTAGAGAAAGGACTAGCGACGAGCAGTACTTC. Residues: CSARERTSDEQYF.

The chain links TRBV5-1 to TRBJ1-1, with a weak D call TRBD1 (6 bases). There are 14 residues in the CDR3. Germline-derived CDR1 and CDR2 are SGHRS and YFSETQ. The ends were cut back, 0 bases at V and 5 bases at J, with 11 bases in the middle. In nucleotides, the CDR3 is TGCGCCAGCAGCTTGGCAACAGGGCAAACTGAAGCTTTCTTT. Translating it yields CASSLATGQTEAFF.

This clonotype turned up a few times. The chain is built from TRBV11-2 and TRBJ2-5; 9 nucleotides align to TRBD1. Germline lookup yields CDR1 SGHAT and CDR2 FQNNGV. The ends lost 5 bases at V and 4 bases at J; junction bases unmatched: 5. The CDR3 consists of 14 residues. CDR3 protein: CASSLRDRVETQYF. The CDR3 DNA is TGTGCCAGCAGCCTCCGGGACAGGGTAGAGACCCAGTACTTC.

The genes are TRBV4-1 and TRBJ1-2; D remains unclear. The V end lost 0 bases, the J end lost 4 bases, and 12 bases lay between the germline ends. Germline V gene data show CDR1 as MGHRA and CDR2 as YSYEKL. The CDR3 length is 15 residues. The CDR3 spells CASSQEGGSPYGYTF. CDR3 bases: TGCGCCAGCAGCCAAGAGGGTGGTAGTCCCTATGGCTACACCTTC.

The rearrangement joins TRBV20-1 to TRBJ2-7, with 7 bases aligning to TRBD1. The germline V gene encodes CDR1 DFQATT and CDR2 SNEGSKA (reference sequence). CDR3 length: 11 residues. V lost 5 bases and J lost 3; bases outside the gene matches: 1. The CDR3 bases are TGCAGTGCTTGGGACAGCTACGAGCAGTACTTC. Translated, it gives CSAWDSYEQYF.

The V and J genes are TRBV28 and TRBJ2-3, with TRBD2 matching over 7 bases. Germline trimming cut 6 bases from V and 0 bases from J; bases unmatched to any gene: 18. This CDR3 is built from 19 residues. The V gene's germline CDR1 is MDHEN and CDR2 SYDVKM. The CDR3 is CASSWVGTSVQPSTDTQYF. For the CDR3, the DNA is TGTGCCAGCAGCTGGGTGGGAACTAGCGTTCAACCTAGCACAGATACGCAGTATTTT.

This clonotype was recorded a few times. The rearrangement joins TRBV24-1 to TRBJ2-1; D is ambiguous. The germline V gene encodes CDR1 KGHDR and CDR2 SFDVKD. The CDR3 sequence is 14 residues long. Trimming stripped 2 bases from V and 7 bases from J, with 11 bases between. Written as DNA, the CDR3 is TGTGCCACCAGTGATTACGTGAGGTTGAATGAGCAGTTCTTC. Translating it yields CATSDYVRLNEQFF.

This clonotype was counted many times. The J gene is TRBJ2-7, the V gene TRBV20-1; 12 bases are shared with TRBD2. The CDR3 contains 15 residues. Germline CDR1 is DFQATT and CDR2 is SNEGSKA (reference sequence). V trimming: 3 bases; J trimming: 5 bases; junction bases outside the gene matches: 8. CDR3 DNA: TGCAGTGCTAGCTCTAGCGGGAGGGCGTTTGACGAGCAGTACTTC. Residues: CSASSSGRAFDEQYF.

V gene TRBV2 combines with J gene TRBJ1-2; D is unclear. CDR1 is SNHLY, CDR2 FYNNEI, per germline. The CDR3 extends over 15 amino acids. Trimming pared 6 bases from V and 2 bases from J, leaving 16 bases between. CDR3 DNA sequence: TGTGCCAGCAGAGCCCAGAAAGGCGGAAACTATGGCTACACCTTC. It translates to CASRAQKGGNYGYTF.

The chain couples TRBV11-3 to TRBJ2-7, with D maybe TRBD2 (5 bases). Per the germline V gene, CDR1 is SGHNT and CDR2 is YENEEA. The CDR3 consists of 12 residues. Trimming pared 1 base from V and 5 bases from J, leaving 6 bases between. The CDR3 is CASSLGENEQYF. Here the CDR3 DNA reads TGTGCCAGCAGCTTAGGGGAGAACGAGCAGTACTTC.

The chain employs TRBV5-1 and TRBJ2-1; D is possibly TRBD2 (5 bases). CDR3 size: 13 residues. V was shortened by 1 base and J by 10 bases, with 12 bases between the two germline ends. Germline CDR1 is SGHRS and CDR2 is YFSETQ. The CDR3 reads CASSLTPTGEQFF. The CDR3 nucleotides are TGCGCCAGCAGCTTGACCCCTACGGGGGAGCAGTTCTTC.

The CDR3 region has the DNA TGTGCCAGCAGGTTACCAGGGTACCAAGAGACCCAGTACTTC. This translates into CASRLPGYQETQYF. V usage is TRBV7-2 and J usage is TRBJ2-5, with D maybe TRBD1 (5 bases). The ends were cut back, 6 bases at V and 0 bases at J, with 11 bases in the middle. CDR1 is SGHTA, CDR2 FQGNSA, per germline. This CDR3 spans 14 amino acids.

This clonotype has more than one count but fewer than ten. J is TRBJ2-1 and V is TRBV6-6, with D maybe TRBD1 (5 bases). The CDR3 length is 11 residues. The germline V gene has CDR1 MNHNY and CDR2 SVGAGI (reference sequence). The V end lost 6 bases, the J end lost 8 bases, and 8 bases lay between the germline ends. The CDR3 nucleotides read TGTGCCAGCAGCCAAGGGGATGAGCAGTTCTTC. It specifies CASSQGDEQFF.

There are many counts of this clonotype. A read error may produce the germline difference seen at one junction end. CDR3 region: CASSSGPRTSGRGNTGELFF. As DNA, the CDR3 is TGTGCTAGCAGCTCCGGACCAAGGACTAGCGGGAGGGGGAACACCGGGGAGCTGTTTTTT. V gene TRBV7-7 combines with J gene TRBJ2-2; the match to TRBD2 covers 15 bases. This CDR3 comprises 20 residues. Germline loops: CDR1 SSHAT, CDR2 FNYEAQ (reference sequence).

This clonotype was observed many times. V is TRBV28 and J is TRBJ2-7, with 7 bases lining up with TRBD2. Germline loops: CDR1 MDHEN, CDR2 SYDVKM. V lost 2 bases, J lost 7 bases, and 8 bases stayed unmatched. This CDR3 is 14 amino acids long. CDR3 DNA: TGTGCCAGCAGTTTAGCCGGGACTACTAGGGAGCAGTACTTC. Its translation: CASSLAGTTREQYF.

This rearrangement joins TRBV30 to TRBJ2-7; 7 bases map to TRBD1. V gave up 0 bases and J gave up 1 base; unmatched junction bases: 3. The CDR3 covers 14 residues. Looked up from germline, CDR1 is GTSNPN and CDR2 is SVGIG (reference sequence). CDR3 protein: CAWSVPGGSYEQYF. CDR3 in DNA: TGTGCCTGGAGTGTCCCAGGGGGATCCTACGAGCAGTACTTC.

The chain recombines TRBV4-1 with TRBJ2-1, with D possibly matching TRBD2 (6 bases). This CDR3 has 14 amino acids. Germline values: CDR1 MGHRA, CDR2 YSYEKL. V gave up 3 bases and J gave up 7 bases, with 13 bases separating them. CDR3 sequence: CASSHAGRQNEQFF. The CDR3 nucleotides are TGCGCCAGCAGCCACGCCGGGAGACAAAATGAGCAGTTCTTC.

At least ten counts were recorded for this clonotype. The chain joins TRBV4-2 to TRBJ1-2; 8 bases map to TRBD1. The V gene end was trimmed by 2 bases and the J gene end by 4 bases; junction bases not matched to a gene: 6. This CDR3 comprises 15 residues. In germline, CDR1 is LGHNA, CDR2 YNFKEQ. CDR3 nucleotide sequence: TGTGCCAGCAGCCAACCCGGACAGGGCTTCTATGGCTACACCTTC. Translated, it gives CASSQPGQGFYGYTF.